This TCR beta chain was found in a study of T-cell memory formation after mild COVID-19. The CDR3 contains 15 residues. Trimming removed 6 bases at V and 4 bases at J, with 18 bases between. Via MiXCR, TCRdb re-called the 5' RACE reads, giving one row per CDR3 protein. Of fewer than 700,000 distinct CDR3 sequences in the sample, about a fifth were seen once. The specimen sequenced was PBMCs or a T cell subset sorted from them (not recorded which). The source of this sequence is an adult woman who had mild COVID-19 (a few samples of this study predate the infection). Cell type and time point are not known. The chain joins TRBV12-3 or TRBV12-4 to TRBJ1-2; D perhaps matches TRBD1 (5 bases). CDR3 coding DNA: TGTGCCAGCAGGAAAAGCGGGGGGTCGGGCTATGGCTACACCTTC. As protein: CASRKSGGSGYGYTF.